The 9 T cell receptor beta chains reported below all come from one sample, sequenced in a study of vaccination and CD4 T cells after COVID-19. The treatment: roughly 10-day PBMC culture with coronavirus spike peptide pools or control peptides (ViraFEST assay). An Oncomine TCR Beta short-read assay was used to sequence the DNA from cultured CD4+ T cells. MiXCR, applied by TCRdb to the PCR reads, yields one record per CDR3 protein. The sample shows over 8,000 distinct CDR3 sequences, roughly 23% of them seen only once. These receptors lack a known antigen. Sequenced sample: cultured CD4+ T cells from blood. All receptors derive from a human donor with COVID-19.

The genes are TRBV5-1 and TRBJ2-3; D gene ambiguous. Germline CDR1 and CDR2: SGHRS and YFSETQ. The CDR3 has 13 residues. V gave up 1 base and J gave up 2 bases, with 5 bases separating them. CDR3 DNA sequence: TGCGCCAGCAGCTTGTCAAACACAGATACGCAGTATTTT. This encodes CASSLSNTDTQYF.

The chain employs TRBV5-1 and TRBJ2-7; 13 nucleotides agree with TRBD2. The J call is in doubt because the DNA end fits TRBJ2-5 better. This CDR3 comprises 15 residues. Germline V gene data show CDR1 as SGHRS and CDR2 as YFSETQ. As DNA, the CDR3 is TGCGCCAGCAGCTTCACTAGCGGGGGGGCAGAGACCCAGTACTTC. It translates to CASSFTSGGAETQYF.

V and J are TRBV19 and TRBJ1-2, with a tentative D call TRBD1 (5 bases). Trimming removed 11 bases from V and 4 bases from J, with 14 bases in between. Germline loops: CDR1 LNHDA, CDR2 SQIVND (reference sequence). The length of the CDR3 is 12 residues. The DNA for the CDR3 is TGTGCCGCGGGACTCTGGGGCTATGGCTACACCTTC. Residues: CAAGLWGYGYTF.

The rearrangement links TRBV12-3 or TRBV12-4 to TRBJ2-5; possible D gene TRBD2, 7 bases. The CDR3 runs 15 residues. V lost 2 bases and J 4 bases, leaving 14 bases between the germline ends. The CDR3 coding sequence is TGTGCCAGCAGTTTAATGGGGGGGCATGGAGAGACCCAGTACTTC. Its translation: CASSLMGGHGETQYF.

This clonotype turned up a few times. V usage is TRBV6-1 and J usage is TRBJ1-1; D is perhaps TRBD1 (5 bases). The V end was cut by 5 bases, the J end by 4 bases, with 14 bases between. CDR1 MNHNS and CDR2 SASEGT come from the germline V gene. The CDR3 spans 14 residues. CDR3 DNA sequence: TGTGCCAGCAGTAAAGATACAGGAGGCACTGAAGCTTTCTTT. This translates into CASSKDTGGTEAFF.

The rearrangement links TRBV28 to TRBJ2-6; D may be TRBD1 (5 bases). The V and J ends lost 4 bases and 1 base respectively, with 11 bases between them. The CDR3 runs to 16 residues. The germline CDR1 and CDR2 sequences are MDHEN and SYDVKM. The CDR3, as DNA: TGTGCCAGCAGTTCGCCAGGGTCGTCTGGGGCCAACGTCCTGACTTTC. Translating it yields CASSSPGSSGANVLTF.

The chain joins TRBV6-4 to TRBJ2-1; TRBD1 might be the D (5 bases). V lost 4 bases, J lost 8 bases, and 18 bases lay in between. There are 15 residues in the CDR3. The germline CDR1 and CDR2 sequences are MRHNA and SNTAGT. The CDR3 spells CASSGTPGQGDEQFF. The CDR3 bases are TGTGCCAGCAGTGGTACTCCGGGCCAGGGCGATGAGCAGTTCTTC.

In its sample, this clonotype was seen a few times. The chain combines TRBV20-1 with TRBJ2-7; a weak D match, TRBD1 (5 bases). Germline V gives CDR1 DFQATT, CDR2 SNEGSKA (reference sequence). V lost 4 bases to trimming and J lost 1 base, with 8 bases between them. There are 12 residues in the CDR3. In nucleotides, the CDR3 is TGCAGTGCTATAGCAGGGTCCTACGAGCAGTACTTC. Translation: CSAIAGSYEQYF.

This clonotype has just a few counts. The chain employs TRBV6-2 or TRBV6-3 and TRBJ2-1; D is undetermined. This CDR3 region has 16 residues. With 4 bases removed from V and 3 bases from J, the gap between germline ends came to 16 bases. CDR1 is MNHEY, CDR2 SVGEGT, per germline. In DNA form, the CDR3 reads TGTGCCAGCAGTTCCGGATCCGAGAGGTTCTACAATGAGCAGTTCTTC. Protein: CASSSGSERFYNEQFF.